The 13 T cell receptor beta chains in this list originate from one sample, sequenced in a study of blood T cells in healthy people across ages. Next came a second PCR, run for 7 to 11 cycles, which used a sample-barcoded 5' primer along with a J-beta primer mix. TCRdb reanalysed the 5' RACE reads using MiXCR and keeps one entry per CDR3 protein. The repertoire holds about 400,000 distinct CDR3 sequences, with over 45% as singletons. Source material: blood. The receptors here all came from a man aged 55-75 years in good health.

This clonotype was observed a few times. The chain couples TRBV11-3 to TRBJ2-1; 7 nucleotides agree with TRBD2. The CDR3 has 16 residues. V was clipped by 5 bases and J by 0 bases; unmatched bases: 7. Germline assignment: CDR1 SGHNT and CDR2 YENEEA. Here the CDR3 reads CASSHGGSSSYNEQFF. CDR3 in DNA: TGTGCCAGCAGCCACGGGGGGTCTAGCTCCTACAATGAGCAGTTCTTC.

This clonotype has only a few counts. This chain uses TRBV5-1 with TRBJ1-3, with a possible D match to TRBD1 (5 bases). V lost 4 bases, J lost 0 bases, and 11 bases lay in between. CDR1 and CDR2 (germline): SGHRS, YFSETQ. The CDR3 length is 15 residues. The CDR3 here is CASSPQGGSGNTIYF. The CDR3 DNA sequence: TGCGCCAGCAGCCCTCAGGGAGGCTCTGGAAACACCATATATTTT.

In this sample, this clonotype turned up many times. The chain uses TRBV6-2 or TRBV6-3 and TRBJ2-6; TRBD2 agrees at 8 bases. Germline CDR1 reads MNHEY; CDR2 reads SVGEGT. The CDR3 covers 17 residues. The junction had 8 bases not matched to a gene; V was cut back by 5 bases and J by 2 bases. CDR3 protein: CASSPPRAGAGANVLTF. DNA for the CDR3: TGTGCCAGCAGTCCCCCTCGAGCGGGGGCTGGGGCCAACGTCCTGACTTTC.

This clonotype was recorded at least ten times. The rearrangement joins TRBV20-1 to TRBJ1-2; 9 bases fit TRBD1. CDR1 is DFQATT, CDR2 SNEGSKA, per germline (reference sequence). The ends lost 6 bases at V and 2 bases at J; junction bases unmatched: 1. The CDR3 covers 12 residues. In nucleotides, the CDR3 is TGCAGTGCCGGACAGGGGAACTATGGCTACACCTTC. Protein product: CSAGQGNYGYTF.

The sample holds a few counts of this clonotype. The chain combines TRBV11-2 with TRBJ2-7, with a tentative D call TRBD1 (6 bases). The ends were cut back, 5 bases at V and 1 base at J, with 12 bases in the middle. The CDR3 sequence is 14 residues long. CDR1 is SGHAT and CDR2 is FQNNGV in the germline V gene. In DNA, the CDR3 is TGTGCCAGCAGCCCTATCCAGGGGTCCTACGAGCAGTACTTC. This codes for CASSPIQGSYEQYF.

CDR3 loop: CASSLLQGNTEAFF. The DNA of the CDR3 is TGCGCCAGCAGCCTACTACAGGGGAACACTGAAGCTTTCTTT. This chain uses TRBV5-1 with TRBJ1-1, with D maybe TRBD1 (6 bases). CDR1 SGHRS and CDR2 YFSETQ come from the germline V gene. V lost 4 bases to trimming and J lost 1 base, with 11 bases between them. This CDR3 is built from 14 residues.

This clonotype was counted only a few times. V and J are TRBV3-1 and TRBJ2-5; a weak D match, TRBD2 (6 bases). The CDR3 spans 15 residues. V shed 1 base and J shed 4 bases, with 13 bases lying between them. CDR1 and CDR2 from the germline V gene are LGHDT and YNNKEL (reference sequence). The CDR3 sequence is CASSQGAGAGETQYF. The DNA for the CDR3 is TGTGCCAGCAGCCAAGGGGCTGGAGCGGGAGAGACCCAGTACTTC.

This clonotype has at least ten counts. The chain couples TRBV11-3 to TRBJ2-5; either TRBD1 or TRBD2 may fit D (6 bases each). Trimming stripped 2 bases from V and 11 bases from J, with 21 bases between. The CDR3 has 15 amino acids. Germline V CDR1 and CDR2: SGHNT, YENEEA. This CDR3 is CASSLPRGRYNEQYF. CDR3 DNA: TGTGCCAGCAGCTTACCTCGGGGGCGATACAATGAGCAGTACTTC. Full variable domain (missing parts from reference TRBV11-3 and TRBJ2-5): EAGVVQSPRYKIIEKKQPVAFWCNPISGHNTLYWYLQNLGQGPELLIRYENEEAVDDSQLPKDRFSAERLKGVDSTLKIQPAELGDSAVYLCASSLPRGRYNEQYFGPGTRLLVL.

The CDR3 DNA reads TGTGCCAGCAGTGAAGTAACAGGGGCGAATTCACCCCTCCACTTT. As protein: CASSEVTGANSPLHF. The V gene is TRBV25-1, the J gene TRBJ1-6; 7 nucleotides line up with TRBD1. V gave up 2 bases and J gave up 7 bases; unmatched junction bases: 5. The CDR3 is made up of 15 amino acids. The germline CDR1 and CDR2 sequences are MGHDK and SYGVNS. The full variable domain, with the rest looked up from reference TRBV25-1 and TRBJ1-6, is EADIYQTPRYLVIGTGKKITLECSQTMGHDKMYWYQQDPGMELHLIHYSYGVNSTEKGDLSSESTVSRIRTEHFPLTLESARPSHTSQYLCASSEVTGANSPLHFGNGTRLTVT.

This clonotype was observed a single time. The chain carries TRBV29-1 and TRBJ2-4, with D hard to call. Germline CDR1 is SQVTM and CDR2 is ANQGSEA. The CDR3 totals 12 residues. Trimming took 3 bases from V and 13 from J, leaving 16 bases between them. The CDR3 coding sequence is TGCAGCGTTGAGGCAGACTCCTACGGGCAGTACTTC. This codes for CSVEADSYGQYF.

In its sample, this clonotype was seen a few times. V is TRBV6-1 and J is TRBJ2-5; TRBD1 is a possible D gene (5 bases). CDR3 size: 14 residues. Looked up from germline, CDR1 is MNHNS and CDR2 is SASEGT. V was trimmed by 5 bases and J by 0 bases, leaving 10 bases between them. CDR3 DNA sequence: TGTGCCAGCAGTAGGACACTCAACCAAGAGACCCAGTACTTC. Encoded protein: CASSRTLNQETQYF.

The chain is built from TRBV27 and TRBJ2-5; a weak D match, TRBD1 (5 bases). The germline gives CDR1 MNHEY, CDR2 SMNVEV (reference sequence). V was shortened by 5 bases and J by 4 bases, with 14 bases between the two germline ends. This CDR3 comprises 14 residues. In DNA form, the CDR3 reads TGTGCCAGCAGTCCTCAGGGATTAGGAGAGACCCAGTACTTC. Translating it yields CASSPQGLGETQYF.

There are a few counts of this clonotype. One base away lies a much larger clone, so this may be a sequencing read error. J is TRBJ2-1 and V is TRBV5-1; the match to TRBD2 covers 10 bases. Germline loops: CDR1 SGHRS, CDR2 YFSETQ. With V trimmed by 4 bases and J by 6 bases, 13 bases remained unmatched. The length of the CDR3 is 17 residues. The CDR3 nucleotides are TGCGCCAGCAGCGACAACCCTAGCGGGGGAATCTGCAATGAGCAGTTCTTC. Translation gives CASSDNPSGGICNEQFF.